This T cell receptor beta chain emerged from a study of OX40 agonist ivuxolimab in advanced cancers. Study-wide background: Patients were dosed intravenously with ivuxolimab at 0.01 to 10 mg/kg every 2 weeks. Study conclusions and caveats: Among T cells, CD8+ cells averaged more expanded clones than CD4+ cells.

Details on this clone: Its target is unknown.

The CDR3 runs 17 residues. Germline assignment: CDR1 SGHDT and CDR2 YYEEEE. V lost 4 bases and J lost 2, with 16 bases in between. The method was immunoSEQ multiplex PCR; TCRdb's version includes in-frame clones alone and lacks a portion of them. The repertoire includes around 67,000 clones, about 85% of them detected once, and 1.3% sits in the top ten. Autoimmune disease history or systemic immunosuppression meant exclusion. This TCR was recovered from an adult with an advanced solid tumor such as melanoma, head and neck, liver or kidney cancer. The genes are TRBV5-6 and TRBJ2-6, with D tentatively TRBD1 or TRBD2 (6 bases each). The sequences come from CD4+ or CD8+ T cells sorted from blood, collected in a trial of the OX40 agonist ivuxolimab. The DNA for the CDR3 is TGTGCCAGCAGCCTAGGGGGGCTCCGGACTGGGGCCAACGTCCTGACTTTC. It encodes CASSLGGLRTGANVLTF.